This T cell receptor beta chain was retrieved from a study of cytotoxic CD8 clonotypes in ibrutinib-treated CLL. V lost 5 bases and J 5 bases, leaving 13 bases between the germline ends. The length of the CDR3 is 14 residues. The germline gives CDR1 MNHEY, CDR2 SMNVEV (reference sequence). Clones were read by immunoSEQ multiplex PCR, and TCRdb kept only the in-frame ones, dropping some. Of around 150,000 clones listed, approximately 80% are singletons. The sequence was collected from a human donor with chronic lymphocytic leukemia. Material: PBMCs, obtained after 36 months of ibrutinib treatment. The V gene is TRBV27, the J gene TRBJ2-1; D may be TRBD1 or TRBD2 (5 bases each). Here the CDR3 DNA reads TGTGCCAGCAGTGTCGGGACCGCTCACAATGAGCAGTTCTTC. Its translation is CASSVGTAHNEQFF.